A single T cell receptor (beta chain) is shown here with its context. Its cognate antigen is unknown. This sample is part of a study of cytomegalovirus exposure and HLA in healthy donors. CDR1 and CDR2 (germline): SGHNT, YYREEE (reference sequence). This CDR3 contains 13 residues. Unmatched junction bases numbered 3, after V lost 3 bases and J lost 4 bases. The PCR used 60 Vbeta and 13 Jbeta primers. Clones were sequenced by immunoSEQ multiplex PCR, and TCRdb holds only the in-frame ones, with some missing. The table has 85,000 to 100,000 clones, about 80% seen once. The study's findings and limits: There was a cluster of highly shared sequence variants that was likely a sequencing artifact. A reported reduction in N-insertions relative to the 666-donor mean was seen in an Asian-associated ancestry cluster in a later analysis. A few V segments could not be told apart, such as TRBV6-2 and TRBV6-3, and were left out.

The receptor was isolated from a man aged 25 to 40 in good health and CMV-seronegative. V usage is TRBV5-4 and J usage is TRBJ2-5, with TRBD1 matching over 7 bases. Sequencing was performed on PBMCs. CDR3 protein: CASSWAGGETQYF. The CDR3 bases are TGTGCCAGCAGCTGGGCAGGGGGAGAGACCCAGTACTTC.